The sequence of this TCR beta chain was determined in a study of cytomegalovirus exposure and HLA in healthy donors. Primers included in the PCR were 60 Vbeta and 13 Jbeta primers. Sequencing used immunoSEQ multiplex PCR; TCRdb keeps in-frame clones, though not all of them. The sample lists 150,000 to 200,000 clones, 70% to 80% occurring once. V dropped 3 bases and J dropped 4; count of bases not matched to a gene: 6. This CDR3 is 15 amino acids long. Germline CDR1 reads SGHKS; CDR2 reads YYEKEE (reference sequence). Specimen: PBMCs. The clonotype comes from a woman aged 55 to 70 in good health and CMV-seropositive. This chain links TRBV5-5 with TRBJ1-5, with 8 bases identical to TRBD1. DNA for the CDR3: TGTGCCAGCAGCTCGGCAGGGGGCTGGAATCAGCCCCAGCATTTT. Its translation: CASSSAGGWNQPQHF. The entire variable domain, with the rest obtained from reference TRBV5-5 and TRBJ1-5, is as follows: DAGVTQSPTHLIKTRGQQVTLRCSPISGHKSVSWYQQVLGQGPQFIFQYYEKEERGRGNFPDRFSARQFPNYSSELNVNALLLGDSALYLCASSSAGGWNQPQHFGDGTRLSIL.